This paragraph reports one T cell receptor beta chain. No antigen is known for it. The record originates from a study of T cell repertoires in cytomegalovirus infection. Looking at the study overall: The public TCR beta signatures pointed to both CMV infection and matching HLA type. General study points: Carriers of CMV and the relevant HLA type were discriminated by public TCR beta frequency.

Using its own MiXCR run on the reads, TCRdb lists one record per CDR3 protein. The sample includes approximately 500,000 distinct CDR3 sequences, 26% of them seen just once. Sequencing was done on a sample of PBMCs. This sequence was found in a human donor in good health (CMV status not recorded). Some clones in this sample may be carry-over from other donors' samples.

CDR3 sequence: CASSLIGLAGGPWETQYF. The CDR3 DNA reads TGTGCCAGCAGCCTCATCGGACTAGCGGGAGGGCCGTGGGAGACCCAGTACTTC. The chain carries TRBV12-3 or TRBV12-4 and TRBJ2-5; 15 positions agree with TRBD2. The V segment lost 6 bases and the J segment 5 bases; nucleotides outside the gene matches: 13. The CDR3 extends over 18 amino acids.